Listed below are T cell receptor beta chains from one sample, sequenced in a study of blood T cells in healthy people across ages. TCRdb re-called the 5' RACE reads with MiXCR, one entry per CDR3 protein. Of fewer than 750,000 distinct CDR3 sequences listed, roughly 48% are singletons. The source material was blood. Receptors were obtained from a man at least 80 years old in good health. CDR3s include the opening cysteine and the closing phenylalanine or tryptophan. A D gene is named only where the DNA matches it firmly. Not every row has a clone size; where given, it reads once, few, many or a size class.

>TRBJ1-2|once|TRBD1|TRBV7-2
CASSQGQRLYGYTF
TGTGCCAGCAGCCAGGGACAGAGACTCTATGGCTACACCTTC
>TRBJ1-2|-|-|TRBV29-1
CSGRSPSYGYTF
TGCAGCGGGCGATCCCCGTCCTATGGCTACACCTTC
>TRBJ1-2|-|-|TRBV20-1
CSAKRQAQGYGYTF
TGCAGTGCCAAGCGGCAGGCCCAGGGTTATGGCTACACCTTC
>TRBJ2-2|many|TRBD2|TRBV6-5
CASRGLVTGELFF
TGTGCCAGCAGAGGACTAGTGACCGGGGAGCTGTTTTTT
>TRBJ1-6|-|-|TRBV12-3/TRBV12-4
CASSYDSHDSPLHF
TGTGCCAGTAGTTACGACAGTCATGATTCACCCCTCCACTTT
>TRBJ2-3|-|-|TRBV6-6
CASSGSQDFDAQYF
TGTGCCAGTTCTGGCTCACAGGACTTCGATGCGCAGTATTTT
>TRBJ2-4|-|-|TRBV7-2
CASREREVVGNIQYF
TGTGCCAGCCGAGAAAGGGAGGTTGTTGGGAACATTCAGTACTTC
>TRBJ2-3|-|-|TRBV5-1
CASSFEGRPSTDTQYF
TGCGCCAGCAGCTTTGAAGGGCGCCCTAGCACAGATACGCAGTATTTT
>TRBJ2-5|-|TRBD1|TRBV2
CASSGLGQVQETQYF
TGTGCCAGCAGCGGGCTGGGACAGGTACAAGAGACCCAGTACTTC
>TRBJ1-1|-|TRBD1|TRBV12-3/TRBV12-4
CASRRPGTANTEAFF
TGTGCCAGCAGGAGACCGGGGACAGCCAACACTGAAGCTTTCTTT
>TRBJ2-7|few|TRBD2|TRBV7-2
CASSLVAGGPYEQYF
TGTGCCAGCAGTTTAGTGGCGGGAGGGCCCTACGAGCAGTACTTC
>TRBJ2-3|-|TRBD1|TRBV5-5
CASSPRDRPTDTQYF
TGTGCCAGCAGCCCCCGGGACAGGCCCACAGATACGCAGTATTTT
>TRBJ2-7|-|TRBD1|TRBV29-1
CSVEAKGASYEQYF
TGCAGCGTTGAAGCCAAGGGGGCATCCTACGAGCAGTACTTC
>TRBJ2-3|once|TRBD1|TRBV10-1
CASSESRTGSTDTQYF
TGCGCCAGCAGTGAGTCTCGGACAGGAAGCACAGATACGCAGTATTTT
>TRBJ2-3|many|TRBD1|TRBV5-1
CASSLAGTVPDTQYF
TGCGCCAGCAGCTTGGCCGGGACAGTACCAGATACGCAGTATTTT
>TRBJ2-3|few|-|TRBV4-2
CASSQDLGRVTDTQYF
TGTGCCAGCAGCCAAGATCTGGGCAGGGTGACAGATACGCAGTATTTT
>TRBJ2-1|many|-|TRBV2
CASRNYNEQFF
TGTGCCAGCCGGAACTACAATGAGCAGTTCTTC
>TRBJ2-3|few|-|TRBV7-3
CASSWTASDTQYF
TGTGCCAGCAGCTGGACAGCCTCCGATACGCAGTATTTT
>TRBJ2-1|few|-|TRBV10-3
CAIGRVAAENEQFF
TGTGCCATCGGACGGGTAGCGGCCGAGAATGAGCAGTTCTTC
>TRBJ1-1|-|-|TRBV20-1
CSARRWQLNTEAFF
TGCAGTGCTAGGCGGTGGCAGCTGAACACTGAAGCTTTCTTT
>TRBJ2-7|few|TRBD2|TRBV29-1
CSVARLAGNYEQYF
TGCAGCGTTGCTCGGCTAGCGGGAAACTACGAGCAGTACTTC
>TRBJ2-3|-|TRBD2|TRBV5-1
CASSFRLASYSTDTQYF
TGCGCCAGCAGCTTTAGACTAGCCAGTTACAGCACAGATACGCAGTATTTT
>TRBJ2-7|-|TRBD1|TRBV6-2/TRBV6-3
CASTPGTGEAYEQYF
TGTGCCAGCACCCCAGGGACAGGGGAGGCCTACGAGCAGTACTTC
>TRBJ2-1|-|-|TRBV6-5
CASSYDPGSSEQFF
TGTGCCAGCAGTTATGATCCAGGGAGCAGTGAGCAGTTCTTC
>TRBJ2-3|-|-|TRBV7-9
CASSKTDRNTQYF
TGTGCCAGCAGCAAGACCGACAGAAATACGCAGTATTTT
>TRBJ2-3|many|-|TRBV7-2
CASSPGGSTDTQYF
TGTGCCAGCAGTCCAGGGGGGAGCACAGATACGCAGTATTTT
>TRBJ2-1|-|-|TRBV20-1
CSARQGYWDEQFF
TGCAGTGCTAGACAGGGGTACTGGGATGAGCAGTTCTTC
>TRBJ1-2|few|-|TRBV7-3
CASSLDPPWGYTF
TGTGCCAGCAGCCTGGACCCCCCTTGGGGCTACACCTTC
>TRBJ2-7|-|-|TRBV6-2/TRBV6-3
CASSSALGPTYEQYF
TGTGCCAGCAGTTCCGCCCTGGGGCCTACCTACGAGCAGTACTTC
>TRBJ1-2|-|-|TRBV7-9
CASSKDSGGYTF
TGTGCCAGCAGTAAGGACAGTGGCGGCTACACCTTC
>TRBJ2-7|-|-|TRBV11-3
CASSLAISYEQYF
TGTGCCAGCAGCTTAGCTATCAGCTACGAGCAGTACTTC
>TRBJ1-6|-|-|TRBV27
CASRRDGYSPLHF
TGTGCCAGTCGACGGGACGGATACTCACCCCTCCACTTT